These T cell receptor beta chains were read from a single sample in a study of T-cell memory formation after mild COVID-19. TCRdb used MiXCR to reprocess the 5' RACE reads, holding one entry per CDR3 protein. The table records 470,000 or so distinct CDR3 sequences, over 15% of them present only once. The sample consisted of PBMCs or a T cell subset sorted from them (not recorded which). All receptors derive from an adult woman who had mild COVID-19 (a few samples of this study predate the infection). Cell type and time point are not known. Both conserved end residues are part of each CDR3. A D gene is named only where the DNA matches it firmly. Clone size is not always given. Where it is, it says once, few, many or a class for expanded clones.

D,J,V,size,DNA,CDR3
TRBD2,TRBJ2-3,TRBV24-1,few,TGTGCCACCAGTGATTTGCCGGGACTAGCGGGGGACACAGATACGCAGTATTTT,CATSDLPGLAGDTDTQYF
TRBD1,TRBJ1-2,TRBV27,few,TGTGCCAGCAGTTTCGGGACAGGACCCTATGGCTACACCTTC,CASSFGTGPYGYTF
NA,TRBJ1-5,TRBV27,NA,TGTGCCAGCAATAAGGATGGCCCTCGGGGCAATCAGCCCCAGCATTTT,CASNKDGPRGNQPQHF
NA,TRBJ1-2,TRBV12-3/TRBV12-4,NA,TGTGCCAGCAGTTTAGGACACCCTAACTATGGCTACACCTTC,CASSLGHPNYGYTF
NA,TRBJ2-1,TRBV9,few,TGTGCCAGCAGCGCCAGGGAGACAGGTGCCTACAATGAGCAGTTCTTC,CASSARETGAYNEQFF
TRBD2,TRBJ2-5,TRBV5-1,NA,TGCGCCAGCAGCCTCTCGGGGGGGAGCCAAGAGACCCAGTACTTC,CASSLSGGSQETQYF
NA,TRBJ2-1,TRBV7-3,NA,TGTGCCAGCAGTCCCACAGCCGGGTCTTACAATGAGCAGTTCTTC,CASSPTAGSYNEQFF
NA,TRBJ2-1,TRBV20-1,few,TGCAGTGCTAGAGCGGCGGGCGGGCGGAGCTCCTACAATGAGCAGTTCTTC,CSARAAGGRSSYNEQFF
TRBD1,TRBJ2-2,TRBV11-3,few,TGTGCCAGCAAAAAAGGACAGGGGGTAGCCGGGGAGCTGTTTTTT,CASKKGQGVAGELFF
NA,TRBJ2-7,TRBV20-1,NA,TGCAGTGCTCGACGCCTGACAGGCTCCTACGAGCAGTACTTC,CSARRLTGSYEQYF
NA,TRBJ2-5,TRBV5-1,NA,TGCGCCAGCAGCGGGCAGTCAGAGGAGACCCAGTACTTC,CASSGQSEETQYF
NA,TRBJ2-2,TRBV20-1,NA,TGCAGTGCTAGACCGCCGGCAGGTCAGGTGAACACCGGGGAGCTGTTTTTT,CSARPPAGQVNTGELFF
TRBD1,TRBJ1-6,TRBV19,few,TGTGCCAGTAGACTCCGACAGGGAGGTAATTCACCCCTCCACTTT,CASRLRQGGNSPLHF
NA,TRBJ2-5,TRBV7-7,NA,TGTGCCAGCAGCTGGTCCGGGACAACCCAAGAGACCCAGTACTTC,CASSWSGTTQETQYF
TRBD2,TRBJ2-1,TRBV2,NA,TGTGCCAGCAGTGAACTGCTAGCGGGGGCGGACAATGAGCAGTTCTTC,CASSELLAGADNEQFF
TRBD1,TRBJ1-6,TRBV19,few,TGTGCCAGTAGGTTACAGGGGGGTAATAATTCACCCCTCCACTTT,CASRLQGGNNSPLHF
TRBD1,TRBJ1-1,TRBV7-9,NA,TGTGCCAGCAGCTTAGCCCAGGGGGCATCGAGGACTGAAGCTTTCTTT,CASSLAQGASRTEAFF
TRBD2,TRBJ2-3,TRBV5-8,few,TGTGCCAGCAGCTTGGCGACCTATAGCGGGGGGTCTGGAGATACGCAGTATTTT,CASSLATYSGGSGDTQYF
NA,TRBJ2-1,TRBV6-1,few,TGTGCCAGCAGTGAACGAGGTCCCCTTAATGAGCAGTTCTTC,CASSERGPLNEQFF
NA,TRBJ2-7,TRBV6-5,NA,TGTGCCAGCAGTTACAAATGGGGGTACGAGCAGTACTTC,CASSYKWGYEQYF
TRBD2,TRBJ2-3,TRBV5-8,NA,TGTGCCAGCAGGCCGACTAGCGGGAGGTCCGCAGATACGCAGTATTTT,CASRPTSGRSADTQYF
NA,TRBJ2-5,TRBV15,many,TGTGCCACCAGCAGAGGTGGATCACTGGGGGAGACCCAGTACTTC,CATSRGGSLGETQYF
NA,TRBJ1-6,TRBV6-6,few,TGTGCCAGCAGTCGGATCGCACAGGGTACTAATTCACCCCTCCACTTT,CASSRIAQGTNSPLHF
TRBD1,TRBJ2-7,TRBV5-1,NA,TGCGCCAGCAGCCCCCCGGGACAGGGTAGCTTCGAGCAGTACTTC,CASSPPGQGSFEQYF
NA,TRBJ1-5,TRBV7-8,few,TGTGCCAGCAGCTTAATGCAGGGCTATAGCAATCAGCCCCAGCATTTT,CASSLMQGYSNQPQHF